This T cell receptor beta chain originates from a study of blood T cell repertoires in COVID-19 (dated by TCRdb to the early 2020s). In terms of the full investigation: Samples from collaborators originated in the United States, Italy and Spain and spanned both the acute and convalescent phases of COVID-19. The prospective study material was composed of cDNA or gDNA derived from T cells, B-cell-depleted T cells, or PBMCs. Deeply sampled blood TCRbeta repertoires from subjects exposed to, actively infected with, or recovered from COVID-19 were included in the dataset. The repertoires were released in a freely available public database intended as a resource for research on the immune response to SARS-CoV-2. Samples came from the ongoing ImmuneRACE study (first 160 participants) plus 1,254 subjects from 6 global collaborators. Sample metadata almost always included a de-identified subject ID, COVID-19 status, age in years and sex. Where HLA class I and class II types were available, the types were taken from metadata supplied by the sample provider, not from assay-based typing. The paper's findings and limits, for the study overall: How much clinical and demographic metadata was included differed by source and by participant, and the metadata was provided uncurated.

This clone was observed a handful of times. Its antigen is not yet known. Per-base quality was not reported, and no clone a single base away is much larger than it. The immunoSEQ Assay, a bias-controlled multiplex PCR, was used to amplify TCRbeta CDR3 regions from genomic DNA. The authors' analysis ran thus. The number of nucleated cells in each sample was estimated by amplification of reference gene primers within the assay. Sequence reads were collapsed and filtered to measure the absolute abundance of every unique TCRbeta CDR3 rearrangement. For each sample, productive Simpson clonality was calculated as the square root of Simpson's diversity index over productive rearrangements. Imported from immuneACCESS, the table was reduced by TCRdb to in-frame sequences with V and J called. These copies leave out some clones; in studies compared against another copy, an unresolved V gene accounts for under half, and the cause of the remainder is not known. V and J calls and clone size are given by that table; D and trimming were obtained from the DNA. The sample data list 100,000 to 150,000 clones, and 85% of these were observed just once. Jointly, the top ten make up around 6.3% of the sample.

For CDR1 and CDR2, the germline V gene lists SGHRS and YFSETQ. V is shortened by 3 bases, J by 1 base, and the region joining them spans 11 bases. Reading from cysteine to phenylalanine, the CDR3 counts 14 amino acids. Only the CDR3 part of the read is kept: 42 bases, read in frame from the first base. Collaborating institutions collected whole blood in K2EDTA tubes following their own protocols. Collaborator samples were shipped for TCRbeta analysis as frozen whole blood, isolated PBMCs, or DNA extracted from either sample type. The origin of this receptor is a man older than 75 with active or convalescent COVID-19. The V and J genes are TRBV5-1 and TRBJ2-7; matching of 5 bases hints at TRBD1 as the D gene. The specimen was peripheral blood. CDR3 protein: CASSYSRESYEQYF. The bases are TGCGCCAGCAGCTACTCCAGGGAATCCTACGAGCAGTACTTC.